These 20 T cell receptor beta chains share one sample of origin, sequenced in a study of blood T cell repertoires in COVID-19. The method was immunoSEQ multiplex PCR; TCRdb's version includes in-frame clones alone and lacks a portion of them. This table holds around 180,000 clones, about 85% found once. The sample taken for sequencing was peripheral blood. These receptors originate from a person aged 65-85 years with COVID-19, enrolled during active disease.

The J gene is TRBJ2-6, the V gene TRBV19; D not certain. V was cut by 6 bases and J by 0 bases, with 9 bases left in between. Per the germline V gene, CDR1 is LNHDA and CDR2 is SQIVND (reference sequence). The CDR3 runs to 15 residues. CDR3 protein: CASRSSSSGANVLTF. DNA for the CDR3: TGTGCCAGTAGATCGTCTAGCTCTGGGGCCAACGTCCTGACTTTC.

This clone was seen only a few times. This chain connects TRBV2 to TRBJ2-7; 8 bases are shared with TRBD2. The CDR3 length is 16 residues. The germline V gene encodes CDR1 SNHLY and CDR2 FYNNEI. J was trimmed by 0 bases and V by 3 bases; bases with no gene match: 7. The CDR3 sequence: CASSELAGLISYEQYF. DNA for the CDR3: TGTGCCAGCAGTGAGTTAGCGGGACTGATCTCCTACGAGCAGTACTTC.

This clone was recorded a few times. The chain couples TRBV6-2 or TRBV6-3 to TRBJ1-2; no definite D call. The CDR3 totals 19 residues. Germline CDR1 reads MNHEY; CDR2 reads SVGEGT. Trimming stripped 2 bases from V and 0 bases from J, with 22 bases between. CDR3: CASSYDAVGPTTANYGYTF. CDR3 coding DNA: TGTGCCAGCAGTTACGACGCAGTGGGCCCAACCACAGCTAACTATGGCTACACCTTC.

The rearrangement links TRBV6-5 to TRBJ1-2, with 7 positions matching TRBD1. Germline trimming cut 6 bases from V and 1 base from J; bases unmatched to any gene: 8. CDR1 is MNHEY, CDR2 SVGAGI, per germline. There are 15 residues in the CDR3. The CDR3 DNA follows: TGTGCCAGCAGGGGAAATGGACAGGTTAACTATGGCTACACCTTC. Translated: CASRGNGQVNYGYTF.

The chain uses TRBV5-1 and TRBJ1-1; TRBD1 agrees at 9 bases. CDR1 is SGHRS and CDR2 is YFSETQ in the germline V gene. Losses at the gene ends were 6 bases for V and 4 bases for J; bases not matched to a gene: 7. This CDR3 spans 14 amino acids. This chain's CDR3 is CASTLGQGSTEAFF. As DNA, the CDR3 is TGCGCCAGCACTTTAGGACAGGGGTCCACTGAAGCTTTCTTT. Drawing the rest from reference TRBV5-1 and TRBJ1-1, the complete variable domain is KAGVTQTPRYLIKTRGQQVTLSCSPISGHRSVSWYQQTPGQGLQFLFEYFSETQRNKGNFPGRFSGRQFSNSRSEMNVSTLELGDSALYLCASTLGQGSTEAFFGQGTRLTVV.

The chain has TRBV7-3 and TRBJ2-1; 12 bases agree with TRBD2. Losses at the gene ends were 2 bases for V and 8 bases for J; bases not matched to a gene: 13. CDR3 length: 18 amino acids. CDR1 is SGHTA and CDR2 is FQGTGA in the germline V gene. CDR3 loop: CASSLLVGGLAGVHEQFF. In DNA form, the CDR3 reads TGTGCCAGCAGCTTACTTGTCGGGGGACTAGCGGGCGTCCATGAGCAGTTCTTC.

In nucleotides, the CDR3 is TGCGCCAGCAGCGTAGATCGGGGTTACTCCTACGAGCAGTACTTC. Protein product: CASSVDRGYSYEQYF. The chain recombines TRBV4-1 with TRBJ2-7; perhaps TRBD2 as D (5 bases). V was shortened by 5 bases and J by 0 bases, with 14 bases between the two germline ends. CDR1 is MGHRA and CDR2 is YSYEKL in the germline V gene. The CDR3 extends over 15 amino acids.

V and J are TRBV3-1 (or the pseudogene TRBV3-2) and TRBJ2-7; possibly TRBD1 for D (6 bases). Per the germline V gene, CDR1 is LGHDT and CDR2 is YNNKEL (reference sequence). Deletions cut 4 bases from V and 3 bases from J, with 13 bases between. This CDR3 region has 14 residues. The DNA for the CDR3 is TGTGCCAGCAGCCGAGCAGGGGAATTCTACGAGCAGTACTTC. Its protein product is CASSRAGEFYEQYF.

V is TRBV7-9 and J is TRBJ2-7; no clear D. CDR1 and CDR2 (germline): SEHNR, FQNEAQ (reference sequence). The V and J ends lost 2 bases and 0 bases respectively, with 23 bases between them. The CDR3 loop spans 19 amino acids. As DNA, the CDR3 is TGTGCCAGCAGCTTAACTAACTCTGACCGTGAAAAAAGCTCCTACGAGCAGTACTTC. Protein product: CASSLTNSDREKSSYEQYF.

The rearrangement links TRBV28 to TRBJ2-7; 11 bases line up with TRBD2. Germline V gene data show CDR1 as MDHEN and CDR2 as SYDVKM. The CDR3 consists of 18 residues. The V gene end was trimmed by 3 bases and the J gene end by 4 bases; junction bases not matched to a gene: 14. CDR3 DNA: TGTGCCAGCAGTTTTTGGACAGTAACTAGCGGGAGTAGGTACGAGCAGTACTTC. It codes for CASSFWTVTSGSRYEQYF.

The chain has TRBV5-1 and TRBJ2-3; a possible D gene is TRBD2 (6 bases). V was trimmed by 3 bases and J by 2 bases, leaving 13 bases between them. Germline V gives CDR1 SGHRS, CDR2 YFSETQ. This CDR3 spans 15 amino acids. CDR3 nucleotide sequence: TGCGCCAGCAGCTGGGGGGACGGTTCCACAGATACGCAGTATTTT. Encoded protein: CASSWGDGSTDTQYF.

The chain joins TRBV6-1 to TRBJ1-5; 9 positions agree with TRBD1. The germline CDR1 and CDR2 sequences are MNHNS and SASEGT. V lost 0 bases to trimming and J lost 1 base; unmatched junction nucleotides: 7. The CDR3 is made up of 18 amino acids. Written as DNA, the CDR3 is TGTGCCAGCAGTGAAGCGCTTTCGGGACAGGGAAGCAATCAGCCCCAGCATTTT. This encodes CASSEALSGQGSNQPQHF.

The rearrangement joins TRBV5-1 to TRBJ1-6, with 9 bases aligning to TRBD1. Trimming removed 6 bases from V and 7 bases from J; junction bases left unmatched: 8. This CDR3 is 15 amino acids long. The germline gives CDR1 SGHRS, CDR2 YFSETQ. The CDR3 region has the DNA TGCGCCAGCACCATTACAGGGGGCGGAAATTCACCCCTCCACTTT. This sequence encodes CASTITGGGNSPLHF.

The V and J genes are TRBV19 and TRBJ2-1, with 11 bases lining up with TRBD2. The V segment lost 8 bases and the J segment 10 bases; nucleotides outside the gene matches: 10. This CDR3 comprises 14 residues. Germline V gives CDR1 LNHDA, CDR2 SQIVND (reference sequence). The CDR3 protein is CASGIAGGHGEQFF. In nucleotides, the CDR3 is TGTGCCAGTGGGATAGCGGGGGGGCACGGGGAGCAGTTCTTC.

This chain links TRBV11-1 with TRBJ2-7, with 9 bases aligning to TRBD1. The germline V gene encodes CDR1 SGHAT and CDR2 FQDESV (reference sequence). V lost 5 bases to trimming and J lost 7 bases; unmatched junction nucleotides: 6. The CDR3 has 13 amino acids. This CDR3 is CASSGYRGLEQYF. The CDR3 DNA sequence: TGTGCCAGCAGCGGTTACAGGGGGCTGGAGCAGTACTTC.

J is TRBJ2-1 and V is TRBV28; no clear D gene. The CDR3 spans 12 residues. V lost 6 bases to trimming and J lost 6 bases, with 9 bases between them. In germline, CDR1 is MDHEN, CDR2 SYDVKM. CDR3 nucleotide sequence: TGTGCCAGCAGGCTTAGTACCAATGAGCAGTTCTTC. Translated, it gives CASRLSTNEQFF.

The CDR3 DNA sequence: TGTGCCAGTAGTATACAGGTTTCAAACTATGGCTACACCTTC. Its translation: CASSIQVSNYGYTF. The V call is TRBV19, the J call TRBJ1-2; no reliable D call. The CDR3 is 14 amino acids. V was clipped by 2 bases and J by 2 bases, with 9 bases between them. Germline CDR1 reads LNHDA; CDR2 reads SQIVND (reference sequence).

The chain joins TRBV7-3 to TRBJ1-1, with D unclear. The V and J ends lost 1 base and 1 base respectively, with 10 bases between them. The CDR3 is 15 amino acids. CDR1 and CDR2 (germline): SGHTA, FQGTGA. CDR3 sequence reads: CASSLMGPGNTEAFF. The CDR3 DNA reads as TGTGCCAGCAGCTTAATGGGCCCAGGGAACACTGAAGCTTTCTTT.

V is TRBV27 and J is TRBJ2-2; TRBD1 aligns across 8 bases. Trimming at V came to 2 bases and at J to 6 bases, leaving 14 bases not matched to a gene. This CDR3 is 18 amino acids long. Looked up from germline, CDR1 is MNHEY and CDR2 is SMNVEV (reference sequence). CDR3 residues: CASSLVLRQGMKSGELFF. The CDR3 DNA sequence: TGTGCCAGCAGTTTAGTGCTGCGACAGGGGATGAAATCCGGGGAGCTGTTTTTT.

The chain has TRBV25-1 and TRBJ2-2; maybe TRBD1 (5 bases). Trimming removed 4 bases from V and 0 bases from J, with 15 bases in between. The CDR3 length is 17 residues. In germline, CDR1 is MGHDK, CDR2 SYGVNS. The DNA for the CDR3 is TGTGCCAGCAGTGGCAGTGGGGCGCAACCGAACACCGGGGAGCTGTTTTTT. Translation gives CASSGSGAQPNTGELFF. The whole variable domain, remainder taken from reference TRBV25-1 and TRBJ2-2, is EADIYQTPRYLVIGTGKKITLECSQTMGHDKMYWYQQDPGMELHLIHYSYGVNSTEKGDLSSESTVSRIRTEHFPLTLESARPSHTSQYLCASSGSGAQPNTGELFFGEGSRLTVL.